Listed here is a single TCR beta chain. Generated by immunoSEQ multiplex PCR, the TCRdb table keeps only in-frame clones and is missing some. The sample lists tens of thousands of clones; 95% to 98% were seen once. The CDR3 runs to 16 residues. Per germline, CDR1 SGHAT and CDR2 FQNNGV. V lost 4 bases and J lost 8; bases outside the gene matches: 11. The sample is drawn from a study of technical replicates of blood from a few donors. The chain links TRBV11-2 to TRBJ1-4; TRBD1 matches at 9 bases. This TCR was recovered from a human donor in good health. Sample: T cells isolated from PBMCs. The CDR3 DNA follows: TGTGCCAGCAGCTCCCGTCACAGGGGGCGAGAAGAAAAACTGTTTTTT. Protein product: CASSSRHRGREEKLFF.